What follows are 6 T cell receptor beta chains derived from one specimen sequenced in a study of T cells in women clearing cervical HPV infection. Profiling relied on immunoSEQ multiplex PCR, and the TCRdb table lists in-frame clones only, not all of them. This listing includes approximately 15,000 clones. The specimen was blood buffy coat. The receptors originated from a woman between 18 and 70 years old with a cervical HPV16 infection that either progressed to CIN3+ or cleared (not recorded which).

About this clone: The CDR3 is cut off 3 residues early in the read; its end comes from the germline J gene. The genes are TRBV2 and TRBJ1-1, with D possibly matching TRBD1 (6 bases). CDR3 size: 13 residues. Trimming took off 8 bases at V and 4 bases at J, with 14 bases between the two ends. Per germline, CDR1 SNHLY and CDR2 FYNNEI. The sequenced part of the CDR3 DNA is TGTGCCAGCCGTTACAGGGAGGGCACTGAA. As protein: CASRYREGTE. The complete CDR3 sequence is CASRYREGTEAFF. The full variable domain, completed using reference TRBV2 and TRBJ1-1, is EPEVTQTPSHQVTQMGQEVILRCVPISNHLYFYWYRQILGQKVEFLVSFYNNEISEKSEIFDDQFSVERPDGSNFTLKIRSTKLEDSAMYFCASRYREGTEAFFGQGTRLTVV.

The covered CDR3 bases are TGTGCCAGTACGACAGGGGCGGGTTATGGC. It codes for CASTTGAGYG. The whole CDR3 region reads CASTTGAGYGYTF. The genes are TRBV19 and TRBJ1-2; 8 bases map to TRBD1. The CDR3 extends 3 residues past the end of the read, so its final part is completed from the germline J gene. The V and J ends lost 7 bases and 5 bases, in that order; junction bases with no gene match: 6. Germline assignment: CDR1 LNHDA and CDR2 SQIVND (reference sequence). CDR3 size: 13 residues.

Note on this clone: Sequence at one end of the junction differs from germline and may be a read error. The CDR3 end lies 3 residues beyond the end of the read and is filled in from the germline J gene. This chain links TRBV29-1 with TRBJ1-1, with TRBD1 as a possible D gene (6 bases). CDR1 is SQVTM, CDR2 ANQGSEA, per germline. The CDR3 contains 13 residues. CDR3 bases read: TGCAGCGTCGACATGAGGGGGAACACTGAC. Amino acid sequence: CSVDMRGNTD. The whole CDR3 is CSVDMRGNTDAFF. The full variable domain, its missing parts supplied by reference TRBV29-1 and TRBJ1-1, is SAVISQKPSRDICQRGTSLTIQCQVDSQVTMMFWYRQQPGQSLTLIATANQGSEATYESGFVIDKFPISRPNLTFSTLTVSNMSPEDSSIYLCSVDMRGNTDAFFGQGTRLTVV.

For this clone: The CDR3 end is not reached by the read, which stops 3 residues before it; the germline J gene fills it in. V usage is TRBV30 and J usage is TRBJ1-1, with a weak D call TRBD1 (6 bases). CDR1 and CDR2 (germline): GTSNPN, SVGIG (reference sequence). The V gene lost 7 bases and the J gene lost 0 bases, with 12 bases spanning the gap. The CDR3 has 13 amino acids. CDR3 bases read: TGTGCCTACACCCGACAGGTGAACACTGAA. Its protein is CAYTRQVNTE. The full CDR3 reads CAYTRQVNTEAFF.

As concerns this clone: The sequence runs out 3 residues before the end of the CDR3; the remainder is reconstructed from the germline J gene. The rearrangement links TRBV7-9 to TRBJ2-4; D ambiguous. The germline V gene encodes CDR1 SEHNR and CDR2 FQNEAQ (reference sequence). The CDR3 is 13 amino acids. The DNA read from the CDR3 is TGTGCCAGCAGCTTAGGGTCCAACTATGGT. Translating it yields CASSLGSNYG. The entire CDR3 reads CASSLGSNYGQYF.

Details on this clone: The CDR3 end falls 3 residues outside the read, so it is completed with the germline J gene. This chain connects TRBV5-8 to TRBJ2-5, with TRBD2 identical over 7 bases. The CDR3 loop spans 14 amino acids. The V segment lost 0 bases and the J segment 5 bases; nucleotides outside the gene matches: 4. Germline loops: CDR1 SGHTS, CDR2 YDEGEE. The CDR3 sequence: CASSLGLARETQYF. The part of the CDR3 DNA that was read is TGTGCCAGCAGCTTGGGACTAGCCCGGGAGACC.